The clone carrying this T cell receptor (beta chain) has only one observation. This sample is drawn from a study of immune cell composition in non-small cell lung cancer. Clones were read by immunoSEQ multiplex PCR, and TCRdb kept only the in-frame ones, dropping some. The data hold approximately 490 clones, with about 80% observed a single time. Material: lung tumor tissue. This clonotype was obtained from a human donor with non-small cell lung cancer.

DNA for the CDR3: TGTGCCCTAACAGCCAACTCCTACGAGCAGTACTTC. It codes for CALTANSYEQYF. The gene calls are TRBV2 and TRBJ2-7; D remains unclear. Trimming left V 11 bases short and J 0 bases short, with 11 bases between. CDR3 length equals 12 residues. CDR1 and CDR2 (germline): SNHLY, FYNNEI. Drawing the rest from reference TRBV2 and TRBJ2-7, the complete variable domain is EPEVTQTPSHQVTQMGQEVILRCVPISNHLYFYWYRQILGQKVEFLVSFYNNEISEKSEIFDDQFSVERPDGSNFTLKIRSTKLEDSAMYFCALTANSYEQYFGPGTRLTVT.